This T cell receptor (beta chain) was profiled in a study of blood T cell repertoires in COVID-19. Study overall: T cells, B-cell-depleted T cells, or PBMCs supplied cDNA or gDNA.

This clone came up once. The table came from immunoSEQ multiplex PCR; TCRdb's copy has only in-frame clones and leaves some out. The sample lists around 150,000 clones, approximately 84% occurring once. Sequenced material: peripheral blood. The source of this sequence is an older woman with acute or convalescent COVID-19.

For the CDR3, the DNA is TGTGCCAGCAGTTTGGGGGGGCACAGGGGGCACCACGAGCAGTACTTC. Its translation is CASSLGGHRGHHEQYF. This rearrangement joins TRBV27 to TRBJ2-7; 9 positions match TRBD1. Germline V gene lookup returns CDR1 MNHEY and CDR2 SMNVEV (reference sequence). The CDR3 has 16 residues. V lost 3 bases and J lost 5; bases outside the gene matches: 11.